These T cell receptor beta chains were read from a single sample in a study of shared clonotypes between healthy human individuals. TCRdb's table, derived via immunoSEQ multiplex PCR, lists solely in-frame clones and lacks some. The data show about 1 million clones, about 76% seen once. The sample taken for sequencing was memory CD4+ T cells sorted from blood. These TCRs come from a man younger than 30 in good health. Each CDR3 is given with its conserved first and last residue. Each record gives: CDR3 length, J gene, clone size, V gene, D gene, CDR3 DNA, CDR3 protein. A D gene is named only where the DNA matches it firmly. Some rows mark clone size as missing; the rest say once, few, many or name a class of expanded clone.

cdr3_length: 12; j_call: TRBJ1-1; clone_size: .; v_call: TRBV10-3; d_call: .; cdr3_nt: TGTGCCACTCGGAGCGAGGTCCGAAGAGCTTTCTTT; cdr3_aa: CATRSEVRRAFF
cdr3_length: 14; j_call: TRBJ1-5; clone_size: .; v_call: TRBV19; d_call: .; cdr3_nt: TGTGCCAGTAGCATAGGGGGAAACAATCAGCCCCAGCATTTT; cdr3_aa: CASSIGGNNQPQHF
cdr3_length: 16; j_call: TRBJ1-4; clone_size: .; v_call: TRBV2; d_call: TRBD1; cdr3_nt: TGTGCCAGCAGCCGACAGGGGCCGGATCATAATGAAAAACTGTTTTTT; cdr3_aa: CASSRQGPDHNEKLFF
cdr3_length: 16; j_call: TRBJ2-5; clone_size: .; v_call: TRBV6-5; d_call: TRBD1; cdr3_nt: TGTGCCAGCAGTTACGGGACAGAACCTCGATGGGAGACCCAGTACTTC; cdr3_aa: CASSYGTEPRWETQYF
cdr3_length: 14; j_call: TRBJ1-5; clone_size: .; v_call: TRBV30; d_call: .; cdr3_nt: TGTGCCTGGAGCCGGGGGGGCAACATGAAGCCCCAGCATTTT; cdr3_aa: CAWSRGGNMKPQHF
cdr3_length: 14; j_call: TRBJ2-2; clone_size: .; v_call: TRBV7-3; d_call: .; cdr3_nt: TGTGCCAGCAGCCCCACGTGGGGGAGCGGGGAGCTGTTTTTT; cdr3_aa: CASSPTWGSGELFF
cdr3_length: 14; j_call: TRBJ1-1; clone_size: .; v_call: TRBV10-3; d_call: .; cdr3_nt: TGTGCCACCGATGCAGGGGCCCAGAACACTGAAGCTTTCTTT; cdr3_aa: CATDAGAQNTEAFF
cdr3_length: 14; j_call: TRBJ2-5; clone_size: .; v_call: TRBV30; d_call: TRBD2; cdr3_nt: TGTGCCTGGAGTAGGACTAGCGGGAAGGAGACCCAGTACTTC; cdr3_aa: CAWSRTSGKETQYF
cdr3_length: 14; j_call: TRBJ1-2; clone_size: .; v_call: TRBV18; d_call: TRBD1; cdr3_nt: TGTGCCAGCTCACCCGGACAGGGATCCTATGGCTACACCTTC; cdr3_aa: CASSPGQGSYGYTF
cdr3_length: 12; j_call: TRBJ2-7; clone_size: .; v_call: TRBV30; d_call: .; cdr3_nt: TGTGCCTGGGGGGACGCCTCCTACGAGCAGTACTTC; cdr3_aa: CAWGDASYEQYF
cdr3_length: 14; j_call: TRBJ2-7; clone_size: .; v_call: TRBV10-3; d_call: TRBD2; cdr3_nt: TGTGCCATCAGTGGTACGAGCGGGAGCTACGAGCAGTACTTC; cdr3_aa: CAISGTSGSYEQYF
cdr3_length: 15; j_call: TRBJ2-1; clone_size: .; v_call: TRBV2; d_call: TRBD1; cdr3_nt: TGTGCCAGCAGGTTGGACAGGGGGCTGTGGGGTGAGCAGTTCTTC; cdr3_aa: CASRLDRGLWGEQFF
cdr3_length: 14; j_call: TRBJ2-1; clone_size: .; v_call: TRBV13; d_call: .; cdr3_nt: TGTGCCAGCAGTCTGGGAGAGGGGTACAATGAGCAGTTCTTC; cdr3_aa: CASSLGEGYNEQFF
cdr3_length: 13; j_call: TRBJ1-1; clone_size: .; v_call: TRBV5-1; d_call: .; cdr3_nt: TGCGCCAGCAGCTTGAAGGGGAACACTGAAGCTTTCTTT; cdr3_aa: CASSLKGNTEAFF
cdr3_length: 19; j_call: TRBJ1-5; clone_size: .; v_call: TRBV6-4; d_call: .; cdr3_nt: TGTGCCAGCAGTGACCCAGAAGATACGGGGGGGTATAGCAATCAGCCCCAGCATTTT; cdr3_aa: CASSDPEDTGGYSNQPQHF
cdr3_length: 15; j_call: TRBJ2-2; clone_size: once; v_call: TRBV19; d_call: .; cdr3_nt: TGTGCCAGTAGTACCCACAGGGTAAACACCGGGGAGCTGTTTTTT; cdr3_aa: CASSTHRVNTGELFF
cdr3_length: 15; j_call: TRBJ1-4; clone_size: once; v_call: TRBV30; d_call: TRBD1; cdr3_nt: TGTGCCTGGAGTGTAGGCGGAGGGACAGGCCGGGGACTGTTTTTT; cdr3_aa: CAWSVGGGTGRGLFF
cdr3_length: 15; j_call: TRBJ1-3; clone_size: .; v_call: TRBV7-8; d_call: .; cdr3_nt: TGTGCCAGCAGCTTATATAGTGCTTCTGGAAACACCATATATTTT; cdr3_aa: CASSLYSASGNTIYF
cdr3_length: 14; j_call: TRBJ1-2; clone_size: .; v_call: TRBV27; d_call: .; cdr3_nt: TGTGCCAGCAGTTTTGGGCAGACCGGATATGGCTACACCTTC; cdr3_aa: CASSFGQTGYGYTF
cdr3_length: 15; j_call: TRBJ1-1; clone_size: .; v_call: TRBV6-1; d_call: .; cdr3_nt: TGTGCCAGCAGTGCAACCCGGGCGGGGAACACTGAAGCTTTCTTT; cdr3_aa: CASSATRAGNTEAFF
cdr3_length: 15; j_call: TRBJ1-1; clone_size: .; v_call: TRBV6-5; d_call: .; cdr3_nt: TGTGCCAGCAGTTACTCACAGGGTTTGAACACTGAAGCTTTCTTT; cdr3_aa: CASSYSQGLNTEAFF
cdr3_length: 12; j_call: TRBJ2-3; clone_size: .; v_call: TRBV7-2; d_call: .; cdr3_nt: TGTGCCAGCAGTAGGACTGCAGATACGCAGTATTTT; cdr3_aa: CASSRTADTQYF
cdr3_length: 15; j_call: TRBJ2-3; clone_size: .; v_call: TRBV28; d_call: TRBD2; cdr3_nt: TGTGCCAGCACCACCCTCGGGGGGAGCACAGATACGCAGTATTTT; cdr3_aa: CASTTLGGSTDTQYF
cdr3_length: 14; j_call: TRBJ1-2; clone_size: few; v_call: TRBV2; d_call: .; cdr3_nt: TGTGCCAGCACGGCGACAGGAGCAATTCTTGGCTACACCTTC; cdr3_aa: CASTATGAILGYTF
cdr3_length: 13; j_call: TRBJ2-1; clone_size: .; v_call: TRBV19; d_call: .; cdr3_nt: TGTGCCAGTAGTATCCAGGGTGGGAATGAGCAGTTCTTC; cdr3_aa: CASSIQGGNEQFF
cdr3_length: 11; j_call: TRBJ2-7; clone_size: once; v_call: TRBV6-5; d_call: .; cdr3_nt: TGTGCCAGCAGTTACTCGGGAAGGCAGTACTTC; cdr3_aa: CASSYSGRQYF
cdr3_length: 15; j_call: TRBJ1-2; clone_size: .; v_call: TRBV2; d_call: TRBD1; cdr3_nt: TGTGCCAGCAGCGAAAGACAGGGGAATAACTATGGCTACACCTTC; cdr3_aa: CASSERQGNNYGYTF
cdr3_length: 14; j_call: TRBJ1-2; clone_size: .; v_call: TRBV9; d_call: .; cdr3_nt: TGTGCCAGCAGCGCAAGGACAGAGGGGTATGGCTACACCTTC; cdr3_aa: CASSARTEGYGYTF
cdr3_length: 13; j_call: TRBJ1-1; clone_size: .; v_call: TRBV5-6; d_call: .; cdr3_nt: TGTGCCAGCAGCCTCCTGGTCGACACTGAAGCTTTCTTT; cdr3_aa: CASSLLVDTEAFF
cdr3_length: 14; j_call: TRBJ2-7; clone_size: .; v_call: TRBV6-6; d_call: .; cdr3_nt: TGTGCCAGCAAAGATCGGGTAGAAAACTACGAGCAGTACTTC; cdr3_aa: CASKDRVENYEQYF
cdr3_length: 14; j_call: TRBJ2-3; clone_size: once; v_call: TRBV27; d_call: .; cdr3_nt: TGTGCCAGCAGTTCTGTCGGCTACACAGATACGCAGTATTTT; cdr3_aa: CASSSVGYTDTQYF
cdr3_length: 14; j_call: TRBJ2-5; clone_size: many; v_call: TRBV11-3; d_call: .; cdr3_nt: TGTGCCAGCAGCCTCACCGGGAGCCAAGAGACCCAGTACTTC; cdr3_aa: CASSLTGSQETQYF
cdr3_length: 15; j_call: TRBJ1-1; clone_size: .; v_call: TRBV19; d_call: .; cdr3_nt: TGTGCCAGTAAAGAGAGGCTAGAGCTGAACACTGAAGCTTTCTTT; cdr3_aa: CASKERLELNTEAFF
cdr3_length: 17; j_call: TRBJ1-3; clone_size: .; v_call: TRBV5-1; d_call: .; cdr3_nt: TGCGCCAGCAGCTTGGACGTGGGGAGACGTTCTGGAAACACCATATATTTT; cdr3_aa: CASSLDVGRRSGNTIYF
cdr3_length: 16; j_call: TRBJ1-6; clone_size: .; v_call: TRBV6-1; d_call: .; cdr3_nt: TGTGCCAGCAGTGAAGCAGGCGTGGGGGCCGGGGCACCCCTCCACTTT; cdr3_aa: CASSEAGVGAGAPLHF
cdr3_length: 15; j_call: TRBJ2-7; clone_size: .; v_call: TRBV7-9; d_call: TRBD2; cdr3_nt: TGTGCCAGCAGCCCTAGCGGGACACGCTCCTACGAGCAGTACTTC; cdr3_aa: CASSPSGTRSYEQYF
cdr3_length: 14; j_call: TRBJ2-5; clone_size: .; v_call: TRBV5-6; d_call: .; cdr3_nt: TGTGCCAGCAGCTCGGGGGGCGCAGGGGAGACCCAGTACTTC; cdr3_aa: CASSSGGAGETQYF
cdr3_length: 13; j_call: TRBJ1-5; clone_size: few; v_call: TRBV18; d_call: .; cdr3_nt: TGTGCCAGCCAGTCAAGCAGGGAACAGCCCCAGCATTTT; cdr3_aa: CASQSSREQPQHF
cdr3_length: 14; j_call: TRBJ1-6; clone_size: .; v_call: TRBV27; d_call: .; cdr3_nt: TGTGCCAGCAGTTTTTGGGACAATAATTCACCCCTCCACTTT; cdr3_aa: CASSFWDNNSPLHF
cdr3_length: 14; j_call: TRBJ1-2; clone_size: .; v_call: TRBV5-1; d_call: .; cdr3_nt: TGCGCCAGCAGCTACTCGACAGTTAACTATGGCTACACCTTC; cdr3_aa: CASSYSTVNYGYTF
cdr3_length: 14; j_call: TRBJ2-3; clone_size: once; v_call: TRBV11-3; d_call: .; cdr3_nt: TGTGCCAGCAGCGCCGCGAGTAGGCAAGATACGCAGTATTTT; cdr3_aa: CASSAASRQDTQYF